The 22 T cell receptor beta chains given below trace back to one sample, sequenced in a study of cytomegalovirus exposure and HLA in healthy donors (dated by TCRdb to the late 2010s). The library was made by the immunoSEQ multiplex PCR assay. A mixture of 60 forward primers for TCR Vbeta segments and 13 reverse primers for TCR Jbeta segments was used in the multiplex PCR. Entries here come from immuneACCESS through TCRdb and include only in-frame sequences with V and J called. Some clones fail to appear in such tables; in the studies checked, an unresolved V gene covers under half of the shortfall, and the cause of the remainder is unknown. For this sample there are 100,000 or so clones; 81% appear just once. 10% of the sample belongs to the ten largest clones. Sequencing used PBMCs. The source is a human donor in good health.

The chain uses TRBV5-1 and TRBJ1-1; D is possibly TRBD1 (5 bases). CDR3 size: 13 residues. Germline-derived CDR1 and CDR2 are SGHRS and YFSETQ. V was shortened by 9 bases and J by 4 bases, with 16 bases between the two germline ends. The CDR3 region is CATVRGDGTEAFF. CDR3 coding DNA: TGCGCCACCGTCCGGGGGGACGGCACTGAAGCTTTCTTT.

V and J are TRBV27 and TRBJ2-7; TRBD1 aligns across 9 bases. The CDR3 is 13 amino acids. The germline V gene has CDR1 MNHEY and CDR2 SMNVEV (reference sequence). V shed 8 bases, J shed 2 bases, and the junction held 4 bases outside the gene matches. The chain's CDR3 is CASQGQGPYEQYF. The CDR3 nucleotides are TGTGCCAGCCAGGGACAGGGACCCTACGAGCAGTACTTC.

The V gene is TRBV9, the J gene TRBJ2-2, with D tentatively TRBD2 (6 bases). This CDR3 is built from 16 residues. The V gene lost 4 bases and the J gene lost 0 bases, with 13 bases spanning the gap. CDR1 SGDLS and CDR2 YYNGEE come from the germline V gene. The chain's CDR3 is CASSPFAGSNTGELFF. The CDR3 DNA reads TGTGCCAGCAGCCCCTTCGCGGGGTCGAACACCGGGGAGCTGTTTTTT.

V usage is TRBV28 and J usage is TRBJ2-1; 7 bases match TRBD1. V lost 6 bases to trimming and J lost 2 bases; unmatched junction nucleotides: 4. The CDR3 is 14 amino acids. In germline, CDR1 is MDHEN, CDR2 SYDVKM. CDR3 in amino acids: CASSRDSPYNEQFF. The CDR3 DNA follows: TGTGCCAGCAGCCGGGACAGTCCCTACAATGAGCAGTTCTTC.

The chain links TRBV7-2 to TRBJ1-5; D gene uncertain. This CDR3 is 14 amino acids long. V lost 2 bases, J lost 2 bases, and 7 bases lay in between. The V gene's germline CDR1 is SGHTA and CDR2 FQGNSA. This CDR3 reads CASSLSGGNQPQHF. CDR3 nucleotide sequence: TGTGCCAGCAGCTTAAGCGGGGGCAATCAGCCCCAGCATTTT.

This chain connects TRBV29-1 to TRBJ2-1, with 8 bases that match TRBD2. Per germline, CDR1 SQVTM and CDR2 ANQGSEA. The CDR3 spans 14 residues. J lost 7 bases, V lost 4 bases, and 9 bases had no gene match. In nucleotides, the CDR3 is TGCAGCGTTGTCCAGCGGGGGAGTTGGAATGAGCAGTTCTTC. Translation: CSVVQRGSWNEQFF.

For the CDR3, the DNA is TGTGCCAGCAGCTCCTACGGAACAGGCAACTATGGCTACACCTTC. This gives the protein CASSSYGTGNYGYTF. The rearrangement uses TRBV7-2 and TRBJ1-2; TRBD1 might be the D (5 bases). The germline CDR1 and CDR2 sequences are SGHTA and FQGNSA. CDR3 length: 15 amino acids. The V and J ends lost 4 bases and 2 bases respectively, with 14 bases between them. The full variable domain, its missing parts supplied by reference TRBV7-2 and TRBJ1-2, is GAGVSQSPSNKVTEKGKDVELRCDPISGHTALYWYRQSLGQGLEFLIYFQGNSAPDKSGLPSDRFSAERTGGSVSTLTIQRTQQEDSAVYLCASSSYGTGNYGYTFGSGTRLTVV.

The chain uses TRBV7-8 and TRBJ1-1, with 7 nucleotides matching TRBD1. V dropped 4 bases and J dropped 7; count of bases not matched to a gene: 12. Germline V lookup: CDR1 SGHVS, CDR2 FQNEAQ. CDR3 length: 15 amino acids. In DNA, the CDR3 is TGTGCCAGCAGCTCCCTCACGGGACAGACAATTGAAGCTTTCTTT. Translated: CASSSLTGQTIEAFF.

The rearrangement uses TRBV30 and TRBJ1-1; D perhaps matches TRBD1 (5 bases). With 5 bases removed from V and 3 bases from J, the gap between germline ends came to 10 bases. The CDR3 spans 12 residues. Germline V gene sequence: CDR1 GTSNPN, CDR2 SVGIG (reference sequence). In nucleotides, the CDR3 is TGTGCCTGGGGCCAGGGTGACACTGAAGCTTTCTTT. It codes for CAWGQGDTEAFF.

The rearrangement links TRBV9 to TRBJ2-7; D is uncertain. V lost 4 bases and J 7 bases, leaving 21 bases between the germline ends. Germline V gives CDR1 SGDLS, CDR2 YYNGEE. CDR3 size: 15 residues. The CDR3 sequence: CASSPQEVPRFEQYF. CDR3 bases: TGTGCCAGCAGCCCCCAGGAAGTTCCCAGGTTTGAGCAGTACTTC.

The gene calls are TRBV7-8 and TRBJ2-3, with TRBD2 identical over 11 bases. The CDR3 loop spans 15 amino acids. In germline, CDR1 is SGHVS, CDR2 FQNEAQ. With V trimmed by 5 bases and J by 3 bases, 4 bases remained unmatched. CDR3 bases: TGTGCCAGCAGCCAAACTAGCGGGAGTACAGATACGCAGTATTTT. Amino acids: CASSQTSGSTDTQYF.

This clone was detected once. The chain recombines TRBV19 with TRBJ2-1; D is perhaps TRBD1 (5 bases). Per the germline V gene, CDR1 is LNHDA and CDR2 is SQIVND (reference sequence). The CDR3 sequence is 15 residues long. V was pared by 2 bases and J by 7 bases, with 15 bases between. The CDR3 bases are TGTGCCAGTAGTATATTTAGGGGTTCTGAAAATGAGCAGTTCTTC. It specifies CASSIFRGSENEQFF. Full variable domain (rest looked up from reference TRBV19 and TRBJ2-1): DGGITQSPKYLFRKEGQNVTLSCEQNLNHDAMYWYRQDPGQGLRLIYYSQIVNDFQKGDIAEGYSVSREKKESFPLTVTSAQKNPTAFYLCASSIFRGSENEQFFGPGTRLTVL.

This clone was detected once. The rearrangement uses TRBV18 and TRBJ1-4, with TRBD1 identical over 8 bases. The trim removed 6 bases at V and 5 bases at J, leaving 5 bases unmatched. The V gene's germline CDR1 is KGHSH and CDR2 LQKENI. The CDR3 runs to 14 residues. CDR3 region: CASSSGQANEKLFF. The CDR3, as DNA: TGTGCCAGCTCTTCGGGACAGGCCAATGAAAAACTGTTTTTT.

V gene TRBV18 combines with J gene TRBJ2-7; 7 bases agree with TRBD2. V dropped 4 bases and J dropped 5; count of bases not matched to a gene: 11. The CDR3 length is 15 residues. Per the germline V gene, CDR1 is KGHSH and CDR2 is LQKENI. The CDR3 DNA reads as TGTGCCAGCTCACGTTACGCGGGAGACTCGGACGAGCAGTACTTC. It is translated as CASSRYAGDSDEQYF.

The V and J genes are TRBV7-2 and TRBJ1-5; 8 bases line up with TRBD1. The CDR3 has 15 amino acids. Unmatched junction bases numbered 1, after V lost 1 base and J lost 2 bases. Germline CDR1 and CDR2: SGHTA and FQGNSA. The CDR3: CASSLEDRGNQPQHF. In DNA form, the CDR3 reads TGTGCCAGCAGCTTAGAGGACAGGGGCAATCAGCCCCAGCATTTT.

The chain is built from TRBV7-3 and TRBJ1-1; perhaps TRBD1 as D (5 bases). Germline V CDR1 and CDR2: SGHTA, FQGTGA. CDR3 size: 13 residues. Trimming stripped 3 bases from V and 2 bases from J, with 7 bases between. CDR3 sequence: CASSFGGNTEAFF. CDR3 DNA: TGTGCCAGCAGCTTCGGGGGTAACACTGAAGCTTTCTTT.

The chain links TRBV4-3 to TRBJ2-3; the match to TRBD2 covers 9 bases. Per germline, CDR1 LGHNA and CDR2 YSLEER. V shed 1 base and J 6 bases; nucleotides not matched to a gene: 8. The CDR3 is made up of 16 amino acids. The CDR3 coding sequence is TGCGCCAGCAGCCAAGCTTCTAGCGGGATGGTTGATACGCAGTATTTT. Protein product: CASSQASSGMVDTQYF.

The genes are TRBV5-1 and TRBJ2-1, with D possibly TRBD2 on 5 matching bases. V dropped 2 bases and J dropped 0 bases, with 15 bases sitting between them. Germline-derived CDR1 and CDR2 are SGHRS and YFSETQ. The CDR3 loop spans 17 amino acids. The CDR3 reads CASSLGLRGSSYNEQFF. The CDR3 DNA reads TGCGCCAGCAGCTTAGGGCTACGAGGGAGCTCCTACAATGAGCAGTTCTTC.

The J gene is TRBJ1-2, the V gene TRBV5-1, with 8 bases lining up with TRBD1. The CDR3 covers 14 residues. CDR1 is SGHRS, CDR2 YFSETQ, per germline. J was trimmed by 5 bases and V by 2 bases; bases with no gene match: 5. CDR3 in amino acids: CASSFLRTGYGYTF. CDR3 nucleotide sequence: TGCGCCAGCAGCTTCCTTCGGACAGGGTATGGCTACACCTTC.

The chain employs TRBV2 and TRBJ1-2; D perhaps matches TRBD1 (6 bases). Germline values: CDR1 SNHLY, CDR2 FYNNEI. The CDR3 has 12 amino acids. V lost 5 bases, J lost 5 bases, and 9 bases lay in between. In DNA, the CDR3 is TGTGCCAGCAGTTCGGACAGATATGGCTACACCTTC. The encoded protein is CASSSDRYGYTF.

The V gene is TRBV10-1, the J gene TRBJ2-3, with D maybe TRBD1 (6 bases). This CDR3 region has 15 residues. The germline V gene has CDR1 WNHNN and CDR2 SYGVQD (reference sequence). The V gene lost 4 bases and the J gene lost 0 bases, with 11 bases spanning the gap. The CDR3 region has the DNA TGCGCCAGCAGTGGACAGACAGGAAGCACAGATACGCAGTATTTT. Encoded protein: CASSGQTGSTDTQYF.

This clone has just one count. The CDR3 here is CASSSRGRAEKLFF. CDR3 coding DNA: TGTGCCAGCAGTTCCAGGGGGCGGGCTGAAAAACTGTTTTTT. This chain connects TRBV2 to TRBJ1-4, with 8 positions matching TRBD1. V lost 5 bases to trimming and J lost 7 bases; unmatched junction nucleotides: 6. Germline-derived CDR1 and CDR2 are SNHLY and FYNNEI. The CDR3 totals 14 residues.